The 10 T cell receptor beta chains in this list originate from one sample, sequenced in a study of cytomegalovirus exposure and HLA in healthy donors. PCR employed 60 Vbeta and 13 Jbeta primers. Sequencing used immunoSEQ multiplex PCR; TCRdb keeps in-frame clones, though not all of them. The sample carries approximately 100,000 clones, about 80% recorded once. Specimen: PBMCs. Receptors originate from a woman between 35 and 50 years old in good health and CMV-seropositive.

This chain connects TRBV14 to TRBJ1-1; 7 bases line up with TRBD1. V trimming: 0 bases; J trimming: 0 bases; junction bases outside the gene matches: 10. The CDR3 contains 18 residues. CDR1 and CDR2 from the germline V gene are SGHDN and FVKESK. The CDR3 protein is CASSQDIARGWVNTEAFF. The CDR3 DNA reads as TGTGCCAGCAGCCAAGATATAGCCAGGGGGTGGGTGAACACTGAAGCTTTCTTT.

The chain carries TRBV5-1 and TRBJ1-4; D is undetermined. CDR1 is SGHRS, CDR2 YFSETQ, per germline. The CDR3 runs 15 residues. The V end lost 0 bases, the J end lost 3 bases, and 9 bases lay between the germline ends. The CDR3 spells CASSLEAVPNEKLFF. CDR3 nucleotide sequence: TGCGCCAGCAGCTTGGAGGCGGTCCCTAATGAAAAACTGTTTTTT.

This chain links TRBV5-1 with TRBJ2-7; 9 bases are a match to TRBD1. The CDR3 is 16 amino acids. The V and J ends lost 4 bases and 4 bases, in that order; junction bases with no gene match: 12. Germline V gene sequence: CDR1 SGHRS, CDR2 YFSETQ. The CDR3 region has the DNA TGCGCCAGCAGCACGGGCGACAGGGGGGAGGCGTACGAGCAGTACTTC. Amino acids: CASSTGDRGEAYEQYF.

The chain links TRBV18 to TRBJ1-2; weak D call: TRBD1 (6 bases). There are 14 residues in the CDR3. Looked up from germline, CDR1 is KGHSH and CDR2 is LQKENI. The V and J ends lost 3 bases and 7 bases respectively, with 15 bases between them. CDR3 bases: TGTGCCAGCTCACCGGACAGTCCCAACGGTGGCTACACCTTC. Protein sequence: CASSPDSPNGGYTF.

This rearrangement joins TRBV7-2 to TRBJ2-5; 12 nucleotides agree with TRBD2. Germline V gives CDR1 SGHTA, CDR2 FQGNSA. V dropped 5 bases and J dropped 0; count of bases not matched to a gene: 10. The CDR3 sequence is 18 residues long. The CDR3 sequence: CASSLETSGGPHQETQYF. The CDR3 DNA reads as TGTGCCAGCAGCCTAGAAACTAGCGGGGGGCCTCACCAAGAGACCCAGTACTTC. Together with reference TRBV7-2 and TRBJ2-5, the CDR3 gives the full variable domain: GAGVSQSPSNKVTEKGKDVELRCDPISGHTALYWYRQSLGQGLEFLIYFQGNSAPDKSGLPSDRFSAERTGGSVSTLTIQRTQQEDSAVYLCASSLETSGGPHQETQYFGPGTRLLVL.

The chain joins TRBV7-9 to TRBJ2-1; 7 bases are a match to TRBD2. The CDR3 is made up of 15 amino acids. Germline loops: CDR1 SEHNR, CDR2 FQNEAQ (reference sequence). V lost 5 bases to trimming and J lost 6 bases; unmatched junction nucleotides: 10. The CDR3 nucleotides are TGTGCCAGCAGCATAGGGACTACCGTTTCCAATGAGCAGTTCTTC. Translated, it gives CASSIGTTVSNEQFF.

The chain has TRBV6-5 and TRBJ1-1; D unclear. This CDR3 has 12 amino acids. From germline, CDR1 is MNHEY and CDR2 SVGAGI. V shed 5 bases and J shed 0 bases, with 4 bases lying between them. This CDR3 is CASSPVNTEAFF. As DNA, the CDR3 is TGTGCCAGCAGTCCAGTGAACACTGAAGCTTTCTTT.

The rearrangement uses TRBV6-1 and TRBJ1-2, with D unclear. CDR1 and CDR2 from the germline V gene are MNHNS and SASEGT. V shed 0 bases and J shed 0 bases, with 5 bases lying between them. This CDR3 spans 14 amino acids. CDR3 coding DNA: TGTGCCAGCAGTGAAGCCACTCCTAACTATGGCTACACCTTC. Translating gives CASSEATPNYGYTF.

V is TRBV5-1 and J is TRBJ2-2; D remains ambiguous. The CDR3 length is 14 residues. Trimming stripped 0 bases from V and 4 bases from J, with 7 bases between. Germline V gene data show CDR1 as SGHRS and CDR2 as YFSETQ. CDR3 sequence (DNA): TGCGCCAGCAGCTTGGCAGTCAGCACCGGGGAGCTGTTTTTT. Its protein product is CASSLAVSTGELFF.

The CDR3, as DNA: TGTGCCAGCAGTTTAAGGACAGGGCTATCCGAGCAGTACTTC. Its protein is CASSLRTGLSEQYF. This chain joins TRBV28 and TRBJ2-7; 8 nucleotides agree with TRBD1. There are 14 residues in the CDR3. CDR1 is MDHEN and CDR2 is SYDVKM in the germline V gene. Losses at the gene ends were 2 bases for V and 6 bases for J; bases not matched to a gene: 6.